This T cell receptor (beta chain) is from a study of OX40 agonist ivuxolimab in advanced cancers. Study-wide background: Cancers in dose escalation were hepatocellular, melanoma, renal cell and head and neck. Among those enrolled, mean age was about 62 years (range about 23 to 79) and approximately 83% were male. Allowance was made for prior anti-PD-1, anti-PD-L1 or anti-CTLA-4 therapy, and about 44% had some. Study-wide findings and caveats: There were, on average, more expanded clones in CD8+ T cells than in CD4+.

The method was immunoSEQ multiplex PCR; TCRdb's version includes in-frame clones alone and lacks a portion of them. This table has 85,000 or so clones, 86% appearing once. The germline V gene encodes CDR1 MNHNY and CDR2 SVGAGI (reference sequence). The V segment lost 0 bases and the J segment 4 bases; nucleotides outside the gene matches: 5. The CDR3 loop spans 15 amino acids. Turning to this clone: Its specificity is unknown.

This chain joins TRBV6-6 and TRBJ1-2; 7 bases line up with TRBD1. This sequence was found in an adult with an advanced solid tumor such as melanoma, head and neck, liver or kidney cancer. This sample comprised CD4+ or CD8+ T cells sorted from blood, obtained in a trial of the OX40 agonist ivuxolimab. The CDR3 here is CASSYSQQGPYGYTF. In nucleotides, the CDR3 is TGTGCCAGCAGTTACTCACAACAGGGGCCCTATGGCTACACCTTC.